This TCR beta chain derives from a study of cytomegalovirus exposure and HLA in healthy donors. Study findings and constraints: Diagnosis of cytomegalovirus status made by the classifier reportedly showed high specificity and sensitivity. Around 160 TCR beta chains were listed as cytomegalovirus-associated.

As regards this clone: Its antigen is not identified.

PCR was performed using 60 Vbeta and 13 Jbeta primers. Only in-frame clones appear in the TCRdb table, and some are missing; sequencing was by immunoSEQ multiplex PCR. The sample yields under 150,000 clones, about three quarters seen once. The clonotype originates from a male donor in good health and CMV-seropositive. Sequencing was performed on PBMCs.

The CDR3 nucleotides are TGCGCCAGCAGCTGGGACGGGGGGAACTTCTACGAGCAGTACTTC. It is translated as CASSWDGGNFYEQYF. J is TRBJ2-7 and V is TRBV5-1; TRBD2 matches at 7 bases. Trimming took 3 bases from V and 3 from J; bases not matched to a gene: 9. In germline, CDR1 is SGHRS, CDR2 YFSETQ. The CDR3 consists of 15 residues. The full variable domain, rest sourced from reference TRBV5-1 and TRBJ2-7, is KAGVTQTPRYLIKTRGQQVTLSCSPISGHRSVSWYQQTPGQGLQFLFEYFSETQRNKGNFPGRFSGRQFSNSRSEMNVSTLELGDSALYLCASSWDGGNFYEQYFGPGTRLTVT.